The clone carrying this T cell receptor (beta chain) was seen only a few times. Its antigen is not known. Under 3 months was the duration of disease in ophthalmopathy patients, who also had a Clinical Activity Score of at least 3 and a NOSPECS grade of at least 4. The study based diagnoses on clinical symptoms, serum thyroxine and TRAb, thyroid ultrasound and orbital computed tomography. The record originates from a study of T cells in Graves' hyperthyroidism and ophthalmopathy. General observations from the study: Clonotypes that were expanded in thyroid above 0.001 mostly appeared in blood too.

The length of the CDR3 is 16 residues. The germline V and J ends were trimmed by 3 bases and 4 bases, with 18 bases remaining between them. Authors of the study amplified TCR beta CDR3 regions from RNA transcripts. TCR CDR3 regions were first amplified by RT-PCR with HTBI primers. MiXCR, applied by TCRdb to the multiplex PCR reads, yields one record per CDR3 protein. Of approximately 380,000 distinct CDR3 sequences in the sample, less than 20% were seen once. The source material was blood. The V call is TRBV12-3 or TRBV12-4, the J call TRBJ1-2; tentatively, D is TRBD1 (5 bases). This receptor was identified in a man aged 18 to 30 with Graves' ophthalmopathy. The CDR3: CASSFMIGAPIYGYTF. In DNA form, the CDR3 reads TGTGCCAGCAGTTTTATGATCGGGGCGCCCATCTATGGCTACACCTTC.